This TCR beta chain comes out of a study of blood T cell repertoires in COVID-19. Study as a whole: The origin of the acute and convalescent COVID-19 samples was the United States, Italy and Spain. PBMCs, B-cell-depleted T cells, or T cells were the source of the cDNA or gDNA that made up the material.

The CDR3 covers 14 residues. Unmatched junction bases numbered 6, after V lost 6 bases and J lost 4 bases. From germline, CDR1 is MNHEY and CDR2 SVGAGI. In the source study's methods: Estimated nucleated cell counts came from reference gene primer amplification. Some clones are missing from TCRdb's copy, which holds only in-frame ones; the method was immunoSEQ multiplex PCR. From that table come the V and J calls and clone size; the DNA was used to work out D and trimming. The repertoire holds some 250,000 clones, with approximately 82% as singletons. The source is a man in his forties or fifties with active or convalescent COVID-19. Sequencing input: peripheral blood. The chain couples TRBV6-5 to TRBJ1-3; 7 bases agree with TRBD1. The CDR3 sequence: CASRLDREGNTIYF. DNA of the CDR3: TGTGCCAGCAGGCTCGACAGGGAGGGAAACACCATATATTTT.